The 9 T cell receptor beta chains reported below all come from one sample, sequenced in a study of cytomegalovirus exposure and HLA in healthy donors. The study ran its PCR with 60 Vbeta and 13 Jbeta primers. Clones were sequenced by immunoSEQ multiplex PCR, and TCRdb holds only the in-frame ones, with some missing. The table shows roughly 190,000 clones, with more than 75% occurring only once. Material for sequencing was PBMCs. These TCRs come from a woman aged 18 to 35 in good health and CMV-seronegative.

The gene calls are TRBV28 and TRBJ1-3; 9 bases fit TRBD1. With V trimmed by 4 bases and J by 2 bases, 9 bases remained unmatched. Germline loops: CDR1 MDHEN, CDR2 SYDVKM. This CDR3 contains 17 residues. CDR3 in DNA: TGTGCCAGCAGTTCGCCGGGACAGGGAATACCTGGAAACACCATATATTTT. Its translation is CASSSPGQGIPGNTIYF. The full variable domain, completed using reference TRBV28 and TRBJ1-3, is DVKVTQSSRYLVKRTGEKVFLECVQDMDHENMFWYRQDPGLGLRLIYFSYDVKMKEKGDIPEGYSVSREKKERFSLILESASTNQTSMYLCASSSPGQGIPGNTIYFGEGSWLTVV.

The chain joins TRBV2 to TRBJ2-7; 10 bases fit TRBD1. The CDR3 runs to 14 residues. V shed 6 bases and J 2 bases; nucleotides not matched to a gene: 4. Per germline, CDR1 SNHLY and CDR2 FYNNEI. CDR3 sequence reads: CASSWDRGAYEQYF. CDR3 nucleotides: TGTGCCAGCAGCTGGGACAGGGGAGCCTACGAGCAGTACTTC.

This chain connects TRBV28 to TRBJ2-5, with a tentative D call TRBD1 (5 bases). With 2 bases removed from V and 4 bases from J, the gap between germline ends came to 14 bases. The CDR3 is made up of 15 amino acids. Germline values: CDR1 MDHEN, CDR2 SYDVKM. The CDR3 bases are TGTGCCAGCAGTTTACTGACAGAGGTTCGAGAGACCCAGTACTTC. Protein product: CASSLLTEVRETQYF.

This chain links TRBV2 with TRBJ2-5; 9 nucleotides line up with TRBD2. Germline lookup yields CDR1 SNHLY and CDR2 FYNNEI. The CDR3 is 16 amino acids. V lost 7 bases and J lost 2; bases outside the gene matches: 11. The CDR3 DNA is TGTGCCAGCACCTATCTGACTAGCGGAGCTCAAGAGACCCAGTACTTC. This gives the protein CASTYLTSGAQETQYF.

This sequence joins TRBV18 and TRBJ1-1; TRBD1 matches 9 bases. V dropped 4 bases and J dropped 4; count of bases not matched to a gene: 4. This CDR3 spans 14 amino acids. Germline assignment: CDR1 KGHSH and CDR2 LQKENI. The CDR3 protein is CASSLGQGSTEAFF. CDR3 nucleotide sequence: TGTGCCAGCTCACTAGGACAGGGGAGCACTGAAGCTTTCTTT. Full variable domain (outside the CDR3, taken from reference TRBV18 and TRBJ1-1): NAGVMQNPRHLVRRRGQEARLRCSPMKGHSHVYWYRQLPEEGLKFMVYLQKENIIDESGMPKERFSAEFPKEGPSILRIQQVVRGDSAAYFCASSLGQGSTEAFFGQGTRLTVV.

The genes are TRBV19 and TRBJ2-4, with D maybe TRBD2 (6 bases). Germline lookup yields CDR1 LNHDA and CDR2 SQIVND (reference sequence). The CDR3 consists of 16 residues. The V end lost 2 bases, the J end lost 5 bases, and 16 bases lay between the germline ends. In nucleotides, the CDR3 is TGTGCCAGTAGTATATCTTGGGGGGTCGTGGAAAACATTCAGTACTTC. Its translation: CASSISWGVVENIQYF.

The rearrangement joins TRBV27 to TRBJ2-2, with unresolved D. Per germline, CDR1 MNHEY and CDR2 SMNVEV (reference sequence). V lost 7 bases to trimming and J lost 1 base, with 7 bases between them. The CDR3 extends over 13 amino acids. This CDR3 is CASIRRNTGELFF. The CDR3, as DNA: TGTGCCAGCATTCGGAGGAACACCGGGGAGCTGTTTTTT.

V is TRBV5-1 and J is TRBJ1-2, with 8 bases identical to TRBD1. Germline V gives CDR1 SGHRS, CDR2 YFSETQ. V lost 4 bases and J lost 4; bases outside the gene matches: 6. This CDR3 comprises 14 residues. The CDR3 loop reads CASSLLQGGYGYTF. In nucleotides, the CDR3 is TGCGCCAGCAGCCTCTTACAGGGGGGCTATGGCTACACCTTC.

This rearrangement joins TRBV30 to TRBJ2-1; the match to TRBD2 covers 12 bases. This CDR3 is built from 17 residues. V shed 2 bases, J shed 0 bases, and the junction held 5 bases outside the gene matches. Germline V gene sequence: CDR1 GTSNPN, CDR2 SVGIG (reference sequence). The chain's CDR3 is CAWSQGLAGISYNEQFF. The CDR3 DNA reads TGTGCCTGGAGTCAAGGACTAGCGGGAATCTCCTACAATGAGCAGTTCTTC.